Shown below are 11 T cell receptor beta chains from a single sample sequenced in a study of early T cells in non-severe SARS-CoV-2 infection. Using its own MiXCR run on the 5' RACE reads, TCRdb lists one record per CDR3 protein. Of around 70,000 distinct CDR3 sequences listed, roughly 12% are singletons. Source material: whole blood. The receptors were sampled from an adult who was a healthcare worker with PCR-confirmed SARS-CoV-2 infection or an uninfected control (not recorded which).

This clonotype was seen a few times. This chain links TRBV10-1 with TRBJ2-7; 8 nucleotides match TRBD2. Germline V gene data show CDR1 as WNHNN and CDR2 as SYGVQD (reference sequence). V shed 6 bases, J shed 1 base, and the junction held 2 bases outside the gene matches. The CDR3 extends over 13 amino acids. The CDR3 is CASSSSGSYEQYF. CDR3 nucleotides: TGCGCCAGCAGCTCTAGCGGGTCCTACGAGCAGTACTTC.

Written as DNA, the CDR3 is TGTGCCAGCAGTTCGAGGACTAGCGGGGGGGCAGATACGCAGTATTTT. Encoded protein: CASSSRTSGGADTQYF. The chain has TRBV6-6 and TRBJ2-3; 15 bases fit TRBD2. Germline lookup yields CDR1 MNHNY and CDR2 SVGAGI (reference sequence). The V segment lost 4 bases and the J segment 4 bases; nucleotides outside the gene matches: 3. The CDR3 spans 16 residues.

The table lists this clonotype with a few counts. CDR3 in amino acids: CASSLRGLLPGGYNEQFF. In nucleotides, the CDR3 is TGTGCCAGTAGCCTCCGGGGACTTCTCCCAGGGGGCTACAATGAGCAGTTCTTC. The chain has TRBV19 and TRBJ2-1; D possibly corresponds to TRBD1 (7 bases). Germline V gene sequence: CDR1 LNHDA, CDR2 SQIVND (reference sequence). The V gene lost 6 bases and the J gene lost 3 bases, with 24 bases spanning the gap. The CDR3 has 18 residues.

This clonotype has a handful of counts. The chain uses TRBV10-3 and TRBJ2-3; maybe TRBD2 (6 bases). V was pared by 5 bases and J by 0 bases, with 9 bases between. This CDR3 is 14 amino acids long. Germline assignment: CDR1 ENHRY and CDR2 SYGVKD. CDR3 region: CAISPRESTDTQYF. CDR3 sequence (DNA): TGTGCCATCAGTCCTCGGGAGAGCACAGATACGCAGTATTTT.

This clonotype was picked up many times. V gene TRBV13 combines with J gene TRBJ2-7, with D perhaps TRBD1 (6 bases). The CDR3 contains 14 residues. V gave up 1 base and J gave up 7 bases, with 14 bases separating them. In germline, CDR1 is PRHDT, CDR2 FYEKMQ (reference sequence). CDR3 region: CASSLEGVPGEQYF. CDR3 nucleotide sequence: TGTGCCAGCAGCTTAGAGGGGGTCCCGGGGGAGCAGTACTTC.

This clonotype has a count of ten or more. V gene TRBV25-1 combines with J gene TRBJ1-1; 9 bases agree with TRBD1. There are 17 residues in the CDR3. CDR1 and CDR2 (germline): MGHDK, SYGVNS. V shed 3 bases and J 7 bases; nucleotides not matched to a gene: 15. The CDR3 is CASSDPAIGTGKVEAFF. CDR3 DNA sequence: TGTGCCAGCAGTGACCCGGCGATCGGGACAGGGAAAGTTGAAGCTTTCTTT.

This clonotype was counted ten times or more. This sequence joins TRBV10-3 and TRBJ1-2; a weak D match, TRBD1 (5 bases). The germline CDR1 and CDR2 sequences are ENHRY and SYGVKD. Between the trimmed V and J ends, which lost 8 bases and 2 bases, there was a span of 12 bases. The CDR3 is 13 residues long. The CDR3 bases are TGTGCCATCCAGGAGGGACCGAACTATGGCTACACCTTC. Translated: CAIQEGPNYGYTF.

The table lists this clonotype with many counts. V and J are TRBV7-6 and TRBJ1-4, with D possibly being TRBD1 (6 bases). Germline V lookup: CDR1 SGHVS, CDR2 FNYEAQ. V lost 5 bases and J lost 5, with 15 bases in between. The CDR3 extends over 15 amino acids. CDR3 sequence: CASSGHRVGNEKLFF. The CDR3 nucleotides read TGTGCCAGCAGCGGACACAGGGTGGGGAATGAAAAACTGTTTTTT.

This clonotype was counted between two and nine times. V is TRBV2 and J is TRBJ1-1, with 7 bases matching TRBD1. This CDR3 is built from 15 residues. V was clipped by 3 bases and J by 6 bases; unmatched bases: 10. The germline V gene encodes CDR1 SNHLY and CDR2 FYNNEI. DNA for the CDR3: TGTGCCAGCAGTGATCTGACAGGGTTAGGCGCTGAAGCTTTCTTT. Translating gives CASSDLTGLGAEAFF.

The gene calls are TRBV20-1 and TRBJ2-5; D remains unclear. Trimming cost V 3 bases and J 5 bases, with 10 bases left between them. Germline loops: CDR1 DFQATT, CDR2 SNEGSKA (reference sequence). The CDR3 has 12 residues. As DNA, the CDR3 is TGCAGTGCTAGTATCCTGCGGGAGACCCAGTACTTC. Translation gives CSASILRETQYF.

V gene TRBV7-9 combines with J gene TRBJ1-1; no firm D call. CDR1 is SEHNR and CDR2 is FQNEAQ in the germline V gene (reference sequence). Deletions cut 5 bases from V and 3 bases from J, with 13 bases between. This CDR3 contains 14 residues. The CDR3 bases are TGTGCCAGCAGCACGCCCTCAAGTTACACTGAAGCTTTCTTT. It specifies CASSTPSSYTEAFF.